A single sample gave rise to the 3 T cell receptor beta chains below, sequenced in a study of blood T cell repertoires in COVID-19. Libraries were prepared by immunoSEQ multiplex PCR; TCRdb keeps only in-frame clonotypes and omits some of them. Of some 150,000 clones listed, roughly 79% are singletons. The specimen sequenced was peripheral blood. Every receptor here comes from a human donor with acute or convalescent COVID-19. The donor label of this sample is uncertain.

The rearrangement uses TRBV2 and TRBJ1-5; D is possibly TRBD1 (6 bases). The CDR3 consists of 13 residues. Between the trimmed V and J ends, which lost 3 bases and 8 bases, there was a span of 11 bases. From germline, CDR1 is SNHLY and CDR2 FYNNEI. The CDR3 here is CASSEYRDKPQHF. In nucleotides, the CDR3 is TGTGCCAGCAGTGAGTACAGGGACAAGCCCCAGCATTTT.

The chain has TRBV12-3 or TRBV12-4 and TRBJ2-7, with TRBD1 matching 7 bases. The junction had 10 bases not matched to a gene; V was cut back by 8 bases and J by 6 bases. CDR3 size: 13 residues. The DNA for the CDR3 is TGTGCCAGCGGCCCCCAGGGGGTTGTCGAGCAGTACTTC. It codes for CASGPQGVVEQYF.

This clone was observed a single time. The chain combines TRBV5-1 with TRBJ1-2; D is unresolved. There are 13 residues in the CDR3. Looked up from germline, CDR1 is SGHRS and CDR2 is YFSETQ. The V gene lost 1 base and the J gene lost 2 bases, with 6 bases spanning the gap. The CDR3 protein is CASSLTENYGYTF. DNA of the CDR3: TGCGCCAGCAGCTTGACAGAGAACTATGGCTACACCTTC. Combining the CDR3 with reference TRBV5-1 and TRBJ1-2 gives the whole variable domain KAGVTQTPRYLIKTRGQQVTLSCSPISGHRSVSWYQQTPGQGLQFLFEYFSETQRNKGNFPGRFSGRQFSNSRSEMNVSTLELGDSALYLCASSLTENYGYTFGSGTRLTVV.